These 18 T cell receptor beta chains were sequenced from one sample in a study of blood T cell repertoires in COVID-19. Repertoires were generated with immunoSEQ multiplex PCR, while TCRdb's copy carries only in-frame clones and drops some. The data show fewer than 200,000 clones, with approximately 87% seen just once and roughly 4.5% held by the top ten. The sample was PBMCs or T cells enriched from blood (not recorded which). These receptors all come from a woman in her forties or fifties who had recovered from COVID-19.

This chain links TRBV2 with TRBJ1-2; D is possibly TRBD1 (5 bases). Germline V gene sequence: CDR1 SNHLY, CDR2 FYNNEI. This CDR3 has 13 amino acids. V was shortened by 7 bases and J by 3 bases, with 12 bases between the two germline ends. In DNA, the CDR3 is TGTGCCAGCACCCCGGGGGGGTACTATGGCTACACCTTC. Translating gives CASTPGGYYGYTF.

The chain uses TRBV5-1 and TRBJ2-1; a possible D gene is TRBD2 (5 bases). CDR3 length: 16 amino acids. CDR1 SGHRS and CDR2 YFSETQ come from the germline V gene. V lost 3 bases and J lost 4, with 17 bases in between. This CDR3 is CASSSAILADYNEQFF. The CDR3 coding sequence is TGCGCCAGCAGCTCCGCGATTCTAGCTGATTACAATGAGCAGTTCTTC. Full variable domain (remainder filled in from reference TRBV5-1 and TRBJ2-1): KAGVTQTPRYLIKTRGQQVTLSCSPISGHRSVSWYQQTPGQGLQFLFEYFSETQRNKGNFPGRFSGRQFSNSRSEMNVSTLELGDSALYLCASSSAILADYNEQFFGPGTRLTVL.

The CDR3 DNA reads TGTGCCAGCAGGGGGTTGGAGGGCCCCTTCTCTTACCTCCACTTT. It specifies CASRGLEGPFSYLHF. The chain links TRBV7-6 to TRBJ1-6; D not resolved. V was trimmed by 6 bases and J by 15 bases, leaving 24 bases between them. Germline V gene lookup returns CDR1 SGHVS and CDR2 FNYEAQ. The CDR3 is 15 residues long.

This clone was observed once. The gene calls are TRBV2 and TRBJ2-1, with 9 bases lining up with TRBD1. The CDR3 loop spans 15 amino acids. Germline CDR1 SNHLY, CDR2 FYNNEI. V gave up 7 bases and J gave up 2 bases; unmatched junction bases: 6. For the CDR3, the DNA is TGTGCCAGCACCCCCCGGGACAGGGCCTACAATGAGCAGTTCTTC. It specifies CASTPRDRAYNEQFF. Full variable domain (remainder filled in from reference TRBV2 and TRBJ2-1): EPEVTQTPSHQVTQMGQEVILRCVPISNHLYFYWYRQILGQKVEFLVSFYNNEISEKSEIFDDQFSVERPDGSNFTLKIRSTKLEDSAMYFCASTPRDRAYNEQFFGPGTRLTVL.

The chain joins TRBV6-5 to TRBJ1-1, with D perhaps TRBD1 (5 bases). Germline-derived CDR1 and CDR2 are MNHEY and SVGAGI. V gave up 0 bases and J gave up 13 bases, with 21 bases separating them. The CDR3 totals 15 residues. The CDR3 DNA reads TGTGCCAGCAGTTACTCAGGGATGCCGGGGGGTCCTGTTTTCTTT. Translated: CASSYSGMPGGPVFF.

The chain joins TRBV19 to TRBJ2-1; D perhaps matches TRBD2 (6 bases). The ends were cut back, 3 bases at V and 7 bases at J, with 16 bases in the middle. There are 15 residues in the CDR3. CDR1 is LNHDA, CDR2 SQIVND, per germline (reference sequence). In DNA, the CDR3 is TGTGCCAGTAGTATGATGGGGTTGGCGGGAAATGAGCAGTTCTTC. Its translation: CASSMMGLAGNEQFF.

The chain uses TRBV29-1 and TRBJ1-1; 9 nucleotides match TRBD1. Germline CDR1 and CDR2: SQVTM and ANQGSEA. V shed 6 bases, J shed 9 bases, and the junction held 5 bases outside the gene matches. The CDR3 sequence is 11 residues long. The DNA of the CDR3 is TGCAGCGTGGACAGGGGAACCCAAGCTTTCTTT. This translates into CSVDRGTQAFF. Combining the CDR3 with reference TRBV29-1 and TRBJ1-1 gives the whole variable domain SAVISQKPSRDICQRGTSLTIQCQVDSQVTMMFWYRQQPGQSLTLIATANQGSEATYESGFVIDKFPISRPNLTFSTLTVSNMSPEDSSIYLCSVDRGTQAFFGQGTRLTVV.

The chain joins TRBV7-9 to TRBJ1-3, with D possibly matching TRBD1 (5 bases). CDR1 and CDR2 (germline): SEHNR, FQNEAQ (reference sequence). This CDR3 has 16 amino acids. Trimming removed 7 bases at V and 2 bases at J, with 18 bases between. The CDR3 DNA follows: TGTGCCAGCACCACCTCTGGAGGGGCAGCTGGAAACACCATATATTTT. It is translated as CASTTSGGAAGNTIYF.

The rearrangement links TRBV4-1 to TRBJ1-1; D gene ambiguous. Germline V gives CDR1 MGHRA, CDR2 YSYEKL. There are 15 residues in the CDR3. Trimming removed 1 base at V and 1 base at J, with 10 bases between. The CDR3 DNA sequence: TGCGCCAGCAGCCAAGCGGGGATGGCGAACACTGAAGCTTTCTTT. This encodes CASSQAGMANTEAFF.

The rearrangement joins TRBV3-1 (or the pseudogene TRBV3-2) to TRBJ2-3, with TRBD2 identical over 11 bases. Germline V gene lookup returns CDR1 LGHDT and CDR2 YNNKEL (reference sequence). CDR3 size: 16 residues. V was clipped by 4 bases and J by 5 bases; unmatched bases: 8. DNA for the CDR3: TGTGCCAGCAGCCTTAGCGGGAGGGCCGTGAGAGATACGCAGTATTTT. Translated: CASSLSGRAVRDTQYF.

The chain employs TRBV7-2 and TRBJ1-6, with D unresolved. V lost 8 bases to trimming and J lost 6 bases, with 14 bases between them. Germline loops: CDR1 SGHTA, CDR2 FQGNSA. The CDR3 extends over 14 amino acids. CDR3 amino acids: CASGTVRLNSPLHF. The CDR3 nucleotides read TGTGCCAGCGGTACAGTCCGCCTTAATTCACCCCTCCACTTT.

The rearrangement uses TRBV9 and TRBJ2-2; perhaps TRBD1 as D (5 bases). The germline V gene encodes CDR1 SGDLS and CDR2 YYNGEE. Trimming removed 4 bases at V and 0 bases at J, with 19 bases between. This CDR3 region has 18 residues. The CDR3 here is CASSQIPGHESNTGELFF. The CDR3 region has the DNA TGTGCCAGCAGCCAAATCCCAGGACATGAATCGAACACCGGGGAGCTGTTTTTT.

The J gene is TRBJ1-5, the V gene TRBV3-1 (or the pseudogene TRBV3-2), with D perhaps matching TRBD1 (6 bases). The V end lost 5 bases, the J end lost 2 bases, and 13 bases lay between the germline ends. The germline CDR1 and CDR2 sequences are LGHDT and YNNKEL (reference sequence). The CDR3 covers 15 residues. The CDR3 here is CASSSRGGGNQPQHF. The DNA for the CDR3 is TGTGCCAGCAGCTCCCGTGGGGGCGGCAATCAGCCCCAGCATTTT.

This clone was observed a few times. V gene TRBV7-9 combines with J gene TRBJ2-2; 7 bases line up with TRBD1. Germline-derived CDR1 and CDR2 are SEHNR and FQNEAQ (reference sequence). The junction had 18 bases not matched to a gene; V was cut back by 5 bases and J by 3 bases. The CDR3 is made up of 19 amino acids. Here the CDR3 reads CASSLEDRVLFFDTGELFF. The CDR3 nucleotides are TGTGCCAGCAGCCTTGAAGACAGGGTGTTATTTTTTGACACCGGGGAGCTGTTTTTT. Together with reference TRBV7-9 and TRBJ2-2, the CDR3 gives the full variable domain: DTGVSQNPRHKITKRGQNVTFRCDPISEHNRLYWYRQTLGQGPEFLTYFQNEAQLEKSRLLSDRFSAERPKGSFSTLEIQRTEQGDSAMYLCASSLEDRVLFFDTGELFFGEGSRLTVL.

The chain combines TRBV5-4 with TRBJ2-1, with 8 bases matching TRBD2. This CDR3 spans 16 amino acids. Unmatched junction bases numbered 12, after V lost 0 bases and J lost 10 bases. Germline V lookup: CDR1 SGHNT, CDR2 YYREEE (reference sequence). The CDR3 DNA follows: TGTGCCAGCAGCTTGGGAGGCGGAGCGGGAGCCAGGGAGCAGTTCTTC. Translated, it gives CASSLGGGAGAREQFF.

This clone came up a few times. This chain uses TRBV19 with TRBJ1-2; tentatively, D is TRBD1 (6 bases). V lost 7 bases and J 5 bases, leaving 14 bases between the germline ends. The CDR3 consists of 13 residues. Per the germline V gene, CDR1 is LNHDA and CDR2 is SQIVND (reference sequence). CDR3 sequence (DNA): TGTGCCAGTACCTCCGGACAGACTTATGGCTACACCTTC. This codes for CASTSGQTYGYTF.

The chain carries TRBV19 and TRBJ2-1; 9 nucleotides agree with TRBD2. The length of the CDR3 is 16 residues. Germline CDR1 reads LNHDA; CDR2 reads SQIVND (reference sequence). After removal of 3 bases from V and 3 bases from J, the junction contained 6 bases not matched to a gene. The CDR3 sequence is CASSIRSGGIYNEQFF. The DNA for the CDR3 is TGTGCCAGTAGTATTAGGAGCGGGGGGATCTACAATGAGCAGTTCTTC.

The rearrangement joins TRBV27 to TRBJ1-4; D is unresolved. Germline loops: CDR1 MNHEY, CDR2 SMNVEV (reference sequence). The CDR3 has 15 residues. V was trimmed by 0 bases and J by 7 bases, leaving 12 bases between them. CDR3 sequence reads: CASSLSGRNGEKLFF. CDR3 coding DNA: TGTGCCAGCAGTTTATCGGGGAGGAATGGTGAAAAACTGTTTTTT.